These 11 T cell receptor beta chains share one sample of origin, sequenced in a study of shared clonotypes between healthy human individuals. The protocol was immunoSEQ multiplex PCR, while the TCRdb copy is restricted to in-frame clones and leaves out a portion. The data hold about 770,000 clones, with roughly 72% observed a single time. The specimen was memory CD4+ T cells sorted from blood. Subset reported: CD45RA-negative fraction. The receptor source for this set is a woman aged 25-40 years in good health.

The chain has TRBV11-3 and TRBJ2-3; 8 nucleotides match TRBD2. This CDR3 has 18 residues. Germline CDR1 and CDR2: SGHNT and YENEEA. Trimming cost V 2 bases and J 1 base; bases outside gene matches: 11. The DNA of the CDR3 is TGTGCCAGCAGCTTATCAGGGGTTCTAGCGGGCGGCACAGATACGCAGTATTTT. Translating gives CASSLSGVLAGGTDTQYF.

The chain combines TRBV2 with TRBJ2-5; D may correspond to TRBD1 or TRBD2 (6 bases each). Germline V gives CDR1 SNHLY, CDR2 FYNNEI. There are 14 residues in the CDR3. V dropped 6 bases and J dropped 5 bases, with 16 bases sitting between them. The CDR3 here is CASRTRGAGETQYF. The CDR3 nucleotides read TGTGCCAGCAGGACCAGGGGCGCGGGGGAGACCCAGTACTTC.

The chain carries TRBV12-2 and TRBJ2-2; the table's D gene call, TRBD2, was not cross checked with the DNA. TRBV12-2 is given as a pseudogene. The length of the CDR3 is 18 residues. CDR3 amino acids: CASRLAPALAGNTGELFF. The CDR3 bases are TGTGCAAGTCGCTTAGCGCCCGCCCTAGCGGGGAACACCGGGGAGCTGTTTTTT.

This sequence joins TRBV4-1 and TRBJ1-1; 7 positions match TRBD1. CDR1 and CDR2 from the germline V gene are MGHRA and YSYEKL. The CDR3 is 17 amino acids. Trimming at V came to 2 bases and at J to 0 bases, leaving 9 bases not matched to a gene. Here the CDR3 reads CASSQYTGARVNTEAFF. CDR3 coding DNA: TGCGCCAGCAGCCAATACACAGGGGCGCGAGTGAACACTGAAGCTTTCTTT.

This clone was seen at least ten times. The chain combines TRBV29-1 with TRBJ1-2; no clear D gene. From germline, CDR1 is SQVTM and CDR2 ANQGSEA. Trimming stripped 4 bases from V and 2 bases from J, with 5 bases between. The CDR3 covers 11 residues. The CDR3 region is CSVGSNYGYTF. CDR3 sequence (DNA): TGCAGCGTTGGGAGCAACTATGGCTACACCTTC.

The V gene is TRBV9, the J gene TRBJ2-7; 7 bases are shared with TRBD1. Looked up from germline, CDR1 is SGDLS and CDR2 is YYNGEE. The CDR3 runs to 14 residues. V dropped 4 bases and J dropped 5; count of bases not matched to a gene: 9. CDR3 region: CASSPKTGKDEQYF. The CDR3 DNA reads as TGTGCCAGCAGCCCGAAGACAGGGAAGGACGAGCAGTACTTC.

The chain joins TRBV7-9 to TRBJ2-5; D unclear. Between the trimmed V and J ends, which lost 6 bases and 5 bases, there was a span of 28 bases. The CDR3 runs 18 residues. CDR1 and CDR2 from the germline V gene are SEHNR and FQNEAQ (reference sequence). CDR3: CASRPPHSERPPLETQYF. The CDR3, as DNA: TGTGCCAGCAGACCCCCCCACAGCGAGCGACCGCCTCTCGAGACCCAGTACTTC.

The chain uses TRBV11-2 and TRBJ2-3; tentative D call: TRBD1 (7 bases). The CDR3 has 15 amino acids. V was cut by 3 bases and J by 0 bases, with 10 bases left in between. Germline values: CDR1 SGHAT, CDR2 FQNNGV. The CDR3 loop reads CASSLQGGSTDTQYF. The DNA for the CDR3 is TGTGCCAGCAGCTTGCAGGGGGGAAGCACAGATACGCAGTATTTT.

V is TRBV7-2 and J is TRBJ2-1; 7 nucleotides match TRBD1. The germline V gene has CDR1 SGHTA and CDR2 FQGNSA. V was pared by 5 bases and J by 3 bases, with 1 base of the junction left unmatched. CDR3 length equals 13 residues. This CDR3 reads CASSRQGYNEQFF. The DNA of the CDR3 is TGTGCCAGCAGCCGACAGGGCTACAATGAGCAGTTCTTC.

This sequence joins TRBV19 and TRBJ1-5; 8 nucleotides agree with TRBD1. CDR1 and CDR2 from the germline V gene are LNHDA and SQIVND (reference sequence). The CDR3 loop spans 15 amino acids. Trimming at V came to 7 bases and at J to 2 bases, leaving 7 bases not matched to a gene. The CDR3 reads CASTPPGQGNQPQHF. The DNA for the CDR3 is TGTGCCAGTACCCCCCCGGGACAGGGCAATCAGCCCCAGCATTTT.

The V and J genes are TRBV5-1 and TRBJ1-1; D is undetermined. Trimming stripped 0 bases from V and 11 bases from J, with 14 bases between. This CDR3 region has 13 residues. From germline, CDR1 is SGHRS and CDR2 YFSETQ. CDR3 loop: CASSLDIFEYAFF. As DNA, the CDR3 is TGCGCCAGCAGCTTGGATATTTTTGAATACGCTTTCTTT.